The rows below give T cell receptor beta chains drawn from one sample of a study of cytomegalovirus exposure and HLA in healthy donors. Here immunoSEQ multiplex PCR was the method, and the copy in TCRdb shows in-frame clones only, minus some. The sample shows 40,000 or so clones, and 1% to 1.5% sits with its ten largest clones. The sequencing sample was made of PBMCs. Receptor source: a young man in good health and CMV-seronegative. Each CDR3 is given with its conserved first and last residue. Fields, in order: V gene, D gene, J gene, CDR3 DNA, CDR3 protein. The D gene is left open where the match is weak.

>TRBV6-5|.|TRBJ2-7
TGTGCCAGCAGTTCCGGACTTGGGGCCTACGAGCAGTACTTC
CASSSGLGAYEQYF
>TRBV5-6|.|TRBJ2-7
TGTGCCAGCAGCGACGTTACACTATTATCCTCCTACGAGCAGTACTTC
CASSDVTLLSSYEQYF
>TRBV6-1|.|TRBJ1-1
TGTGCCAGCAGTTCTTTCATGACGACAGGTAAAGCTTTCTTT
CASSSFMTTGKAFF
>TRBV7-9|TRBD2|TRBJ2-1
TGTGCCAGCAGCCCCGGGACTATCATCAATGAGCAGTTCTTC
CASSPGTIINEQFF
>TRBV30|.|TRBJ2-7
TGTGCCTGGAGTGTCTTGACATCCTCCTACGAGCAGTACTTC
CAWSVLTSSYEQYF
>TRBV30|.|TRBJ2-5
TGTGCCTGGAGTGAGTGGTCCGAAGAGAACCAGTACTTC
CAWSEWSEENQYF
>TRBV6-1|.|TRBJ2-7
TGTGCCAGCACAAGCGTCTACGAGCAGTACTTC
CASTSVYEQYF
>TRBV30|.|TRBJ1-3
TGTGCCTGGATGAAGGGGCTCATCTACTCTGGAAACACCATATATTTT
CAWMKGLIYSGNTIYF
>TRBV30|.|TRBJ2-7
TGTGCCTGGGAAAGGGGAAACTACGAGCAGTACTTC
CAWERGNYEQYF
>TRBV28|.|TRBJ1-1
TGTGCCAGCAGTCCAGGGAGGGAGGCTTTCTTT
CASSPGREAFF
>TRBV7-9|.|TRBJ1-1
TGTGCCAGCAGCCCGGGGGATCCTTCCGATGGGAACACTGAAGCTTTCTTT
CASSPGDPSDGNTEAFF